These T cell receptor beta chains were read from a single sample in a study of blood T cell repertoires in COVID-19. Profiling relied on immunoSEQ multiplex PCR, and the TCRdb table lists in-frame clones only, not all of them. The sample consists of 140,000 to 150,000 clones, roughly 89% of them appearing once. The sample comprised peripheral blood. Source of these receptors: a woman between 45 and 65 years old with acute or convalescent COVID-19. The CDR3 runs from the conserved cysteine through the conserved F or W. Each record gives: CDR3 protein, CDR3 DNA, D gene, clone size, V gene, J gene. A D gene is named only where the DNA matches it firmly. Only some rows state a clone size, as once, few, many or a class for expanded clones.

CDR3aa: CASSLDLAGGSETQYF
CDR3nt: TGTGCCAGCAGCTTAGACCTAGCGGGGGGGTCAGAGACCCAGTACTTC
d_gene: TRBD2
abundance: NA
v_gene: TRBV7-7
j_gene: TRBJ2-5

CDR3aa: CASSIGTGFTGELFF
CDR3nt: TGTGCCAGCAGTATAGGGACAGGGTTCACCGGGGAGCTGTTTTTT
d_gene: TRBD1
abundance: NA
v_gene: TRBV25-1
j_gene: TRBJ2-2

CDR3aa: CASSVGVRTEETQYF
CDR3nt: TGTGCCAGCAGCGTAGGGGTGAGGACTGAAGAGACCCAGTACTTC
d_gene: NA
abundance: NA
v_gene: TRBV9
j_gene: TRBJ2-5

CDR3aa: CASSIDPGKNIQYF
CDR3nt: TGTGCCAGTAGTATAGACCCAGGCAAAAACATTCAGTACTTC
d_gene: NA
abundance: NA
v_gene: TRBV19
j_gene: TRBJ2-4

CDR3aa: CAISESREGPNEQFF
CDR3nt: TGTGCCATCAGTGAGTCGAGGGAGGGCCCGAATGAGCAGTTCTTC
d_gene: TRBD2
abundance: once
v_gene: TRBV10-3
j_gene: TRBJ2-1

CDR3aa: CASSTTDRGPPPPYEQYF
CDR3nt: TGTGCCAGCAGTACCACCGACAGGGGTCCCCCTCCCCCCTACGAGCAGTACTTC
d_gene: TRBD1
abundance: NA
v_gene: TRBV6-7
j_gene: TRBJ2-7

CDR3aa: CASSLKGGVDEKLFF
CDR3nt: TGTGCCAGCAGCTTAAAGGGAGGGGTCGATGAAAAACTGTTTTTT
d_gene: NA
abundance: NA
v_gene: TRBV7-3
j_gene: TRBJ1-4

CDR3aa: CSVSQGGNQPQHF
CDR3nt: TGCAGCGTCTCACAGGGAGGCAATCAGCCCCAGCATTTT
d_gene: NA
abundance: NA
v_gene: TRBV29-1
j_gene: TRBJ1-5

CDR3aa: CASSKRDGSEKLFF
CDR3nt: TGTGCCAGCAGCAAGCGGGACGGAAGTGAAAAACTGTTTTTT
d_gene: NA
abundance: NA
v_gene: TRBV3-1/TRBV3-2
j_gene: TRBJ1-4

CDR3aa: CASSLEPANNEKLFF
CDR3nt: TGCGCCAGCAGCTTGGAGCCCGCAAATAATGAAAAACTGTTTTTT
d_gene: NA
abundance: NA
v_gene: TRBV5-1
j_gene: TRBJ1-4

CDR3aa: CASGASGGGYTF
CDR3nt: TGTGCCAGCGGTGCTTCCGGTGGTGGCTACACCTTC
d_gene: NA
abundance: few
v_gene: TRBV3-1/TRBV3-2
j_gene: TRBJ1-2

CDR3aa: CSVGDRSYEQYF
CDR3nt: TGCAGCGTTGGTGACAGATCCTACGAGCAGTACTTC
d_gene: NA
abundance: NA
v_gene: TRBV29-1
j_gene: TRBJ2-7

CDR3aa: CASSGYSIGDEKLFF
CDR3nt: TGTGCCAGCAGTGGGTACAGTATAGGTGATGAAAAACTGTTTTTT
d_gene: NA
abundance: NA
v_gene: TRBV28
j_gene: TRBJ1-4

CDR3aa: CASSLKGQGQEQYF
CDR3nt: TGTGCCAGCAGCTTAAAGGGACAGGGGCAGGAGCAGTACTTC
d_gene: TRBD1
abundance: few
v_gene: TRBV7-3
j_gene: TRBJ2-7

CDR3aa: CASSLGSGDGDTQYF
CDR3nt: TGTGCCAGCAGCTTAGGTAGCGGGGATGGAGATACGCAGTATTTT
d_gene: TRBD2
abundance: NA
v_gene: TRBV7-9
j_gene: TRBJ2-3

CDR3aa: CASSWRKGADTEAFF
CDR3nt: TGTGCCAGCAGCTGGAGGAAGGGGGCGGACACTGAAGCTTTCTTT
d_gene: TRBD1
abundance: NA
v_gene: TRBV13
j_gene: TRBJ1-1

CDR3aa: CASSQVQNYEQYF
CDR3nt: TGTGCCAGCAGCCAAGTTCAGAACTACGAGCAGTACTTC
d_gene: NA
abundance: NA
v_gene: TRBV4-2
j_gene: TRBJ2-7